Shown below are 27 T cell receptor beta chains from a single sample sequenced in a study of T cell changes during pregnancy in multiple sclerosis. Using immunoSEQ multiplex PCR, the repertoire was profiled, and TCRdb retains in-frame clones only, with some absent. Here the sample spans approximately 30,000 clones, 80% to 90% being singletons. The input for sequencing was CD8+ T cells from peripheral blood mononuclear cells, taken before pregnancy. These receptors originate from a female donor with multiple sclerosis, enrolled in a pregnancy study.

J is TRBJ2-1 and V is TRBV5-4, with TRBD1 identical over 12 bases. This CDR3 has 15 residues. Germline CDR1 and CDR2: SGHNT and YYREEE (reference sequence). V lost 4 bases, J lost 8 bases, and 7 bases stayed unmatched. CDR3 sequence: CASSLRDRGRDEQFF. Here the CDR3 DNA reads TGTGCCAGCAGCCTCCGGGACAGGGGGCGAGATGAGCAGTTCTTC.

This chain links TRBV2 with TRBJ1-1; 8 nucleotides agree with TRBD1. V lost 6 bases and J lost 1; bases outside the gene matches: 10. This CDR3 region has 16 residues. Germline loops: CDR1 SNHLY, CDR2 FYNNEI. In DNA form, the CDR3 reads TGTGCCAGCAGAACCCCCCCCGGGACAGGGAACACTGAAGCTTTCTTT. Residues: CASRTPPGTGNTEAFF.

V usage is TRBV9 and J usage is TRBJ2-7, with 12 bases aligning to TRBD1. The CDR3 runs 14 residues. Trimming took 3 bases from V and 6 from J; bases not matched to a gene: 4. CDR1 is SGDLS, CDR2 YYNGEE, per germline. CDR3 amino acids: CASSAGQGAVEQYF. CDR3 DNA: TGTGCCAGCAGCGCGGGACAGGGGGCTGTCGAGCAGTACTTC.

The V and J genes are TRBV5-1 and TRBJ2-5; D may be TRBD1 (5 bases). The V end was cut by 9 bases, the J end by 0 bases, with 12 bases between. Germline assignment: CDR1 SGHRS and CDR2 YFSETQ. This CDR3 comprises 13 residues. The CDR3: CATRGHNQETQYF. The CDR3 DNA reads as TGCGCCACCAGAGGACACAACCAAGAGACCCAGTACTTC.

In this sample, this clone turned up a few times. The rearrangement uses TRBV4-3 and TRBJ1-6, with 7 bases matching TRBD1. Germline loops: CDR1 LGHNA, CDR2 YSLEER. J lost 7 bases, V lost 1 base, and 7 bases had no gene match. The CDR3 totals 16 residues. The chain's CDR3 is CASSQVSGRGNSPLHF. CDR3 DNA: TGCGCCAGCAGCCAAGTGTCTGGCAGGGGGAATTCACCCCTCCACTTT.

This sequence joins TRBV5-4 and TRBJ2-5; a possible D gene is TRBD2 (7 bases). V was shortened by 4 bases and J by 5 bases, with 24 bases between the two germline ends. The CDR3 consists of 17 residues. Germline V gene sequence: CDR1 SGHNT, CDR2 YYREEE (reference sequence). The CDR3 sequence is CASSVGGQQGSWETQYF. DNA for the CDR3: TGTGCCAGCAGCGTCGGGGGGCAACAGGGATCCTGGGAGACCCAGTACTTC.

V gene TRBV7-3 combines with J gene TRBJ2-1; 7 positions match TRBD1. This CDR3 region has 14 residues. The junction had 6 bases not matched to a gene; V was cut back by 2 bases and J by 8 bases. Germline V gene data show CDR1 as SGHTA and CDR2 as FQGTGA. CDR3 in DNA: TGTGCCAGCAGCTTATATAGGGGGCCCGATGAGCAGTTCTTC. Residues: CASSLYRGPDEQFF.

The chain has TRBV7-3 and TRBJ2-5, with 7 bases aligning to TRBD2. In germline, CDR1 is SGHTA, CDR2 FQGTGA. V shed 2 bases, J shed 0 bases, and the junction held 3 bases outside the gene matches. This CDR3 is 15 amino acids long. The CDR3 is CASSLVGGDQETQYF. The CDR3 nucleotides read TGTGCCAGCAGCTTAGTGGGGGGGGACCAAGAGACCCAGTACTTC.

This clone was recorded once. The rearrangement uses TRBV15 and TRBJ2-5; 7 positions match TRBD2. V trimming: 5 bases; J trimming: 2 bases; junction bases outside the gene matches: 8. Per germline, CDR1 LNHNV and CDR2 YYDKDF (reference sequence). This CDR3 contains 15 residues. The CDR3 loop is CATSWGRDWQETQYF. As DNA, the CDR3 is TGTGCCACCAGCTGGGGGAGGGACTGGCAAGAGACCCAGTACTTC.

This clone has only one observation. The CDR3 sequence is CASSQTGTGDSSYEQYF. The CDR3 DNA follows: TGCGCCAGCAGCCAGACCGGGACAGGGGACAGCTCCTACGAGCAGTACTTC. The V gene is TRBV4-3, the J gene TRBJ2-7, with TRBD1 identical over 10 bases. Germline values: CDR1 LGHNA, CDR2 YSLEER. CDR3 size: 17 residues. Trimming at V came to 3 bases and at J to 0 bases, leaving 8 bases not matched to a gene.

The chain links TRBV19 to TRBJ2-7; 7 bases are shared with TRBD2. V shed 6 bases, J shed 4 bases, and the junction held 12 bases outside the gene matches. CDR1 is LNHDA and CDR2 is SQIVND in the germline V gene (reference sequence). CDR3 length: 15 residues. The CDR3 DNA reads TGTGCCAGTAGCCCCTTGGGGGAGGGGAAGTACGAGCAGTACTTC. It translates to CASSPLGEGKYEQYF. Full variable domain (outside the CDR3, taken from reference TRBV19 and TRBJ2-7): DGGITQSPKYLFRKEGQNVTLSCEQNLNHDAMYWYRQDPGQGLRLIYYSQIVNDFQKGDIAEGYSVSREKKESFPLTVTSAQKNPTAFYLCASSPLGEGKYEQYFGPGTRLTVT.

This chain uses TRBV6-1 with TRBJ1-1, with 7 bases that match TRBD1. CDR1 MNHNS and CDR2 SASEGT come from the germline V gene. Trimming at V came to 6 bases and at J to 3 bases, leaving 7 bases not matched to a gene. The CDR3 is 14 amino acids. The CDR3 protein is CASRLIGTDTEAFF. CDR3 coding DNA: TGTGCCAGCAGGCTCATCGGGACAGACACTGAAGCTTTCTTT.

The chain couples TRBV5-1 to TRBJ2-1; 9 nucleotides line up with TRBD2. Per the germline V gene, CDR1 is SGHRS and CDR2 is YFSETQ. The CDR3 extends over 20 amino acids. V shed 4 bases, J shed 6 bases, and the junction held 23 bases outside the gene matches. CDR3 DNA sequence: TGCGCCAGCAGCGGCTTCACTAGCGGGTACAAGTGGGGATTATCCAATGAGCAGTTCTTC. It is translated as CASSGFTSGYKWGLSNEQFF.

This clone was seen a handful of times. The V and J genes are TRBV4-3 and TRBJ1-5; D unclear. The length of the CDR3 is 14 residues. Between the trimmed V and J ends, which lost 0 bases and 4 bases, there was a span of 7 bases. Germline-derived CDR1 and CDR2 are LGHNA and YSLEER. The CDR3 DNA follows: TGCGCCAGCAGCCAAGATTACACGAATCAGCCCCAGCATTTT. This sequence encodes CASSQDYTNQPQHF.

This clone was counted a few times. The CDR3 sequence: CASSSLGGVDEQYF. The CDR3 DNA reads as TGTGCCAGCAGCTCCCTAGGGGGCGTCGACGAGCAGTACTTC. V gene TRBV7-2 combines with J gene TRBJ2-7; 7 nucleotides agree with TRBD1. This CDR3 is 14 amino acids long. From germline, CDR1 is SGHTA and CDR2 FQGNSA. With V trimmed by 4 bases and J by 5 bases, 8 bases remained unmatched.

The chain has TRBV4-1 and TRBJ2-7; no reliable D call. The V gene lost 1 base and the J gene lost 6 bases, with 4 bases spanning the gap. Germline CDR1 and CDR2: MGHRA and YSYEKL. The CDR3 extends over 11 amino acids. CDR3 loop: CASSQGVEQYF. The CDR3 coding sequence is TGCGCCAGCAGCCAAGGCGTCGAGCAGTACTTC.

The chain couples TRBV6-1 to TRBJ1-2; D may be TRBD1 (5 bases). This CDR3 comprises 14 residues. The V gene lost 5 bases and the J gene lost 5 bases, with 15 bases spanning the gap. The germline CDR1 and CDR2 sequences are MNHNS and SASEGT. The CDR3 DNA reads TGTGCCAGCAGTCCGCGGGGGACCGTATATGGCTACACCTTC. The encoded protein is CASSPRGTVYGYTF.

This sequence joins TRBV29-1 and TRBJ2-1; no definite D call. The CDR3 contains 14 residues. Germline V gene sequence: CDR1 SQVTM, CDR2 ANQGSEA. Trimming shortened V by 4 bases and J by 0 bases, and 10 bases separated the two germline ends. The CDR3 loop is CSVAVLFSYNEQFF. The CDR3, as DNA: TGCAGCGTTGCGGTTTTGTTCTCCTACAATGAGCAGTTCTTC.

The chain joins TRBV27 to TRBJ1-5; TRBD1 aligns across 8 bases. This CDR3 is 16 amino acids long. V lost 3 bases and J lost 5; bases outside the gene matches: 9. Germline assignment: CDR1 MNHEY and CDR2 SMNVEV (reference sequence). CDR3 sequence (DNA): TGTGCCAGCAGTTTCAGACAGGGGAGGGGGGATCAGCCCCAGCATTTT. Its protein is CASSFRQGRGDQPQHF.

This sequence joins TRBV30 and TRBJ1-1; tentative D call: TRBD1 (6 bases). Germline assignment: CDR1 GTSNPN and CDR2 SVGIG (reference sequence). CDR3 size: 14 residues. With 5 bases removed from V and 4 bases from J, the gap between germline ends came to 17 bases. This chain's CDR3 is CAWEATGLVTEAFF. CDR3 DNA: TGTGCCTGGGAAGCAACAGGGTTGGTCACTGAAGCTTTCTTT.

The rearrangement joins TRBV5-1 to TRBJ2-7; 8 bases fit TRBD1. Germline assignment: CDR1 SGHRS and CDR2 YFSETQ. The CDR3 is 15 amino acids. Trimming at V came to 1 base and at J to 4 bases, leaving 7 bases not matched to a gene. This chain's CDR3 is CASSLRAGGSYEQYF. The CDR3 DNA follows: TGCGCCAGCAGCTTGAGGGCAGGGGGCTCGTACGAGCAGTACTTC.

This clone was recorded a few times. The chain links TRBV9 to TRBJ1-1, with D perhaps TRBD1 (6 bases). This CDR3 contains 13 residues. V gave up 3 bases and J gave up 5 bases, with 11 bases separating them. Germline V gene lookup returns CDR1 SGDLS and CDR2 YYNGEE. CDR3 nucleotide sequence: TGTGCCAGCAGCGCCGGGGGGCGAACTGAAGCTTTCTTT. Protein sequence: CASSAGGRTEAFF.

CDR3: CASSFFQGLYEQYF. The CDR3 region has the DNA TGTGCCAGCAGTTTTTTCCAGGGGCTATACGAGCAGTACTTC. The rearrangement links TRBV28 to TRBJ2-7; possibly TRBD1 for D (6 bases). The CDR3 length is 14 residues. The germline V and J ends were trimmed by 3 bases and 4 bases, with 13 bases remaining between them. Germline CDR1 and CDR2: MDHEN and SYDVKM. Using reference TRBV28 and TRBJ2-7 for the parts outside the CDR3, the full variable domain is DVKVTQSSRYLVKRTGEKVFLECVQDMDHENMFWYRQDPGLGLRLIYFSYDVKMKEKGDIPEGYSVSREKKERFSLILESASTNQTSMYLCASSFFQGLYEQYFGPGTRLTVT.

This clone has a single count. The rearrangement joins TRBV5-6 to TRBJ2-7; 8 bases line up with TRBD1. The CDR3 runs 13 residues. Trimming at V came to 4 bases and at J to 5 bases, leaving 5 bases not matched to a gene. Per germline, CDR1 SGHDT and CDR2 YYEEEE. The chain's CDR3 is CASSPGQGHEQYF. The CDR3 DNA follows: TGTGCCAGCAGCCCTGGACAGGGCCACGAGCAGTACTTC.

The chain joins TRBV19 to TRBJ2-1, with 15 bases identical to TRBD2. The length of the CDR3 is 17 residues. V lost 1 base and J lost 4; bases outside the gene matches: 2. Per the germline V gene, CDR1 is LNHDA and CDR2 is SQIVND (reference sequence). This CDR3 reads CASSIGTSGGGYNEQFF. In DNA, the CDR3 is TGTGCCAGTAGTATAGGGACTAGCGGGGGGGGTTACAATGAGCAGTTCTTC.

The chain recombines TRBV30 with TRBJ2-1; 8 bases fit TRBD1. The germline V gene has CDR1 GTSNPN and CDR2 SVGIG (reference sequence). V gave up 3 bases and J gave up 0 bases; unmatched junction bases: 7. This CDR3 has 16 residues. The CDR3 loop is CAWSTGQGVSYNEQFF. The CDR3, as DNA: TGTGCCTGGAGCACCGGACAGGGTGTCTCCTACAATGAGCAGTTCTTC.

V usage is TRBV13 and J usage is TRBJ2-7, with 7 bases fitting TRBD1. Per germline, CDR1 PRHDT and CDR2 FYEKMQ (reference sequence). J lost 3 bases, V lost 3 bases, and 5 bases had no gene match. The CDR3 covers 14 residues. The CDR3 spells CASSFGTDNYEQYF. For the CDR3, the DNA is TGTGCCAGCAGCTTCGGGACAGACAACTACGAGCAGTACTTC.